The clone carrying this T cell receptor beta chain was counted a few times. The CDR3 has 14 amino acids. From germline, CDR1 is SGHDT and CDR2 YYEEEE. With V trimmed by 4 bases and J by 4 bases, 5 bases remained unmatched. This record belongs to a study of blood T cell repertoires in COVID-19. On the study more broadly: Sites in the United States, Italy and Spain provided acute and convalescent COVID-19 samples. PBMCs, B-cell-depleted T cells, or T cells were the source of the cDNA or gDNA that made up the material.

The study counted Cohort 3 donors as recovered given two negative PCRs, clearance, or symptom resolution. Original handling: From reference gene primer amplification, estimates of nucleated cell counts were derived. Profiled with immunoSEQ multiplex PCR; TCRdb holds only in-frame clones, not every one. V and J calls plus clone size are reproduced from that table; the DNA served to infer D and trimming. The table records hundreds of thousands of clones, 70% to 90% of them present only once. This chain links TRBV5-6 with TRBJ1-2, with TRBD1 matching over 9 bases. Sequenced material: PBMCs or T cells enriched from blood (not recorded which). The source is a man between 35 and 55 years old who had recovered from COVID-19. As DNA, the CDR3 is TGTGCCAGCAGCCCCGGGACAGGGCTCTATGGCTACACCTTC. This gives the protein CASSPGTGLYGYTF.